The T cell receptor beta chain under discussion was sequenced for a study of CD8 T cells in ankylosing spondylitis. The study, taken as a whole, reports: Significant enrichment of disease-linked clones was reported in matched ankylosing spondylitis synovial fluid. Ankylosing spondylitis blood appeared to be characterized by a TCR beta motif of several highly homologous variants. Earlier studies detected some motif variants in reactive arthritis synovial fluid and blood.

Trimming stripped 3 bases from V and 0 bases from J, with 12 bases between. CDR3 size: 16 residues. Germline V gene data show CDR1 as DFQATT and CDR2 as SNEGSKA (reference sequence). Remarks on this clonotype: The antigen is unknown.

Molecular-barcoded quantitative 5'-RACE produced these TCR beta libraries. TCRdb reanalysed the 5' RACE reads using MiXCR and keeps one entry per CDR3 protein. The repertoire holds some 840,000 distinct CDR3 sequences, with 10% to 15% as singletons. The chain links TRBV20-1 to TRBJ2-6, with no clear D. The receptor was isolated from a male donor with ankylosing spondylitis. The sequencing sample was made of blood, either unsorted or a sorted T cell fraction (not recorded which). CDR3 amino acids: CSASSTSYSGANVLTF. Here the CDR3 DNA reads TGCAGTGCTAGCTCCACCTCCTACTCTGGGGCCAACGTCCTGACTTTC.